Here is one T cell receptor beta chain with its context. Its target antigen remains unknown. No base qualities exist here, and no much larger clone lies one base off it. The data belong to a study of T cells in Graves' hyperthyroidism and ophthalmopathy (dated 2019 in TCRdb). Broadly, across the study: Peripheral blood samples were taken at initial diagnosis, before any treatment was given. An independent validation cohort of under 20 hyperthyroidism patients and 17 patients who later progressed to ophthalmopathy tested prospective prediction of ophthalmopathy. After sampling, hyperthyroidism patients received methimazole starting at 30 mg daily, and ophthalmopathy patients received high-dose intravenous methylprednisolone. In about 6 Graves' hyperthyroidism patients, the study also compared T-cell repertoires from thyroid tissue with T-cell repertoires from blood. The 95 to 100 discovery patients were randomly divided into training and test sets at a 7:3 ratio. A discovery cohort of approximately 100 patients, 43 with Graves' ophthalmopathy and 55 to 60 with stable Graves' hyperthyroidism, was used to find distinguishing TCR V-J signatures. The paper describes TCR Vbeta CDR3 sequencing of about 140 peripheral blood samples, made up of under 50 ophthalmopathy patients, over 70 hyperthyroidism patients and approximately 17 progressor patients. Here is what the overall study found, with its caveats: Sample size was not statistically predetermined, and blinding of investigators to group allocation was not performed. In cross-validation, a model built on a 13 V-J signature told ophthalmopathy apart from stable hyperthyroidism with approximately 90% sensitivity and 81% to 82% specificity, and in testing the same model reached 80%/75%. Most expanded thyroid clonotypes (frequency above 0.001) were also found in blood, which suggests that blood repertoires may mirror thyroid immune responses. In validation, progression to ophthalmopathy was predicted by the model with roughly 71% sensitivity and under 85% specificity, a median of 6.5 months before onset.

CDR3 length: 15 amino acids, cysteine to phenylalanine. The CDR3 DNA has 45 bases and is translated from base 1. Relative to germline, V is missing 1 base and J is missing 8 bases, with 6 bases of the junction outside any gene match. CDR1 and CDR2, looked up from the germline V gene, are MNHEY and SVGEGT. TCR beta CDR3 regions were amplified from RNA transcripts. The TCR CDR3 was subjected to a first round of RT-PCR using the HTBI primer set and the Qiagen OneStep RT-PCR kit. Libraries were constructed in a second round of multiplex PCR, after which size selection and purification were carried out. Paired-end sequencing of the libraries was performed with 100 bp reads on an Illumina HiSeq2000. In the original analysis: SOAPnuke was used to process the raw data, throwing out any read that contained adapters or uncalled bases, had a mean Phred below 15, or lacked an exact constant-primer or identifier match. High-quality paired reads were merged with COPE v1.2.5, and unique nucleotide sequences were defined as clonotypes. MiTCR v1.1 was used to align the clonotypes against IMGT TRBV, TRBD and TRBJ reference segments. The analysis was restricted to V-J combinations with a frequency above 0.0001, which together covered 99.2% of the repertoires. The TCS score was defined as F50 (clonal expansion) divided by E x V (chaos), with BLOSUM62-based TCRdist calculated between CDR3 peptides within each V-J. Welch's t-statistics and random forest reduced several hundred V-J features to some 14, which were used in a naive Bayes classifier (R e1071). Using fastp at Q25 and MiXCR, TCRdb reprocessed the public reads and kept productive beta chains. When rows share a CDR3 protein, they turn into one entry using the most common DNA and genes. The V and J calls here are based on TCRdb, not the publication. This sample comprises about 620,000 distinct CDR3 sequences, about a sixth of them detected only once. 3.8% of the sample is in the top ten clones.

A patient counted as having stable Graves' hyperthyroidism if no progression to ophthalmopathy occurred over 18 months of follow-up. Hyperthyroidism patients were aged 18 to 65 years and newly diagnosed, with disease duration of less than 2 months. Any patient with an uncontrolled infection, another autoimmune disease, pregnancy or lactation was excluded. Diagnoses were based on clinical symptoms, serum thyroxine and TRAb, thyroid ultrasound and orbital computed tomography. PBMCs were separated from 7.5 to 10 ml of fresh peripheral blood using Ficoll-Paque density gradient centrifugation. Total RNA was extracted using Trizol reagent, and RNA quality was assessed on an Agilent 2100 Bioanalyzer.

The sample was blood. In this chain, TRBV6-2 or TRBV6-3 is recombined with TRBJ2-1; 9 nucleotides in the junction match TRBD1. The receptor was derived from a woman under 40 with Graves' hyperthyroidism. The CDR3 corresponds to CASSYWDREIYEQFF. The nucleotide sequence is TGTGCCAGCAGTTACTGGGACAGGGAGATTTATGAGCAGTTCTTC.